What follows are 29 T cell receptor beta chains derived from one specimen sequenced in a study of CD8 T cells in ankylosing spondylitis. TCRdb re-analysed the 5' RACE reads in MiXCR, keeping a single row per CDR3 protein. Here the sample spans 25,000 to 35,000 distinct CDR3 sequences, approximately 15% being singletons. The source material was blood. The receptor source for this set is a male donor with ankylosing spondylitis or in good health (not recorded which).

V gene TRBV11-2 combines with J gene TRBJ2-4; 7 nucleotides match TRBD2. The end of the DNA is better explained by TRBJ2-5, so the J call may be wrong. The CDR3 length is 14 residues. Germline loops: CDR1 SGHAT, CDR2 FQNNGV. The CDR3: CASSLDRGGGTQYF. The CDR3 DNA follows: TGTGCCAGCAGCTTAGATCGGGGCGGGGGGACCCAGTACTTC.

This clonotype was seen more than once but under ten times. The chain recombines TRBV7-8 with TRBJ1-1; no clear D. Germline V gene data show CDR1 as SGHVS and CDR2 as FQNEAQ. Trimming took off 1 base at V and 4 bases at J, with 10 bases between the two ends. The CDR3 length is 14 residues. The CDR3: CASSLEAQITEAFF. For the CDR3, the DNA is TGTGCCAGCAGCTTAGAGGCACAGATCACTGAAGCTTTCTTT.

The J gene is TRBJ2-4, the V gene TRBV12-3 or TRBV12-4; the D gene is possibly TRBD2 (6 bases). Trimming cost V 6 bases and J 6 bases, with 15 bases left between them. This CDR3 comprises 14 residues. The CDR3 sequence: CASSPGRRGNIQYF. CDR3 sequence (DNA): TGTGCCAGCAGCCCCGGGAGACGGGGAAACATTCAGTACTTC.

This clonotype was observed many times. This chain uses TRBV7-2 with TRBJ2-2; possible D gene TRBD2, 7 bases. The CDR3 extends over 14 amino acids. The V gene lost 5 bases and the J gene lost 6 bases, with 13 bases spanning the gap. Germline CDR1 is SGHTA and CDR2 is FQGNSA. CDR3 sequence: CASSPGGGAGELFF. The CDR3 DNA reads as TGTGCCAGCAGCCCAGGAGGGGGGGCCGGGGAGCTGTTTTTT.

The CDR3 spells CSVEEVRDSEAFF. DNA of the CDR3: TGCAGCGTTGAAGAAGTCCGGGACAGTGAAGCTTTCTTT. The gene calls are TRBV29-1 and TRBJ1-1, with 7 positions matching TRBD1. The CDR3 has 13 residues. The V segment lost 0 bases and the J segment 7 bases; nucleotides outside the gene matches: 5. Germline V CDR1 and CDR2: SQVTM, ANQGSEA.

This chain uses TRBV5-1 with TRBJ2-3; D may be TRBD1 (5 bases). The V gene's germline CDR1 is SGHRS and CDR2 YFSETQ. The CDR3 covers 14 residues. Between the trimmed V and J ends, which lost 0 bases and 3 bases, there was a span of 8 bases. The DNA for the CDR3 is TGCGCCAGCAGCTTGGATGCAGGGACAGATACGCAGTATTTT. Protein: CASSLDAGTDTQYF.

This clonotype occurred many times. This chain uses TRBV5-1 with TRBJ2-7; D possibly corresponds to TRBD1 (5 bases). Germline CDR1 SGHRS, CDR2 YFSETQ. V was trimmed by 4 bases and J by 1 base, leaving 15 bases between them. The CDR3 has 15 residues. For the CDR3, the DNA is TGCGCCAGCAGCCCAATTGACAGCCAGTCCTACGAGCAGTACTTC. This translates into CASSPIDSQSYEQYF. The variable domain in full, completed from reference TRBV5-1 and TRBJ2-7, reads KAGVTQTPRYLIKTRGQQVTLSCSPISGHRSVSWYQQTPGQGLQFLFEYFSETQRNKGNFPGRFSGRQFSNSRSEMNVSTLELGDSALYLCASSPIDSQSYEQYFGPGTRLTVT.

The V gene is TRBV9, the J gene TRBJ2-5, with a possible D match to TRBD2 (7 bases). Trimming pared 0 bases from V and 4 bases from J, leaving 16 bases between. This CDR3 has 16 amino acids. Per the germline V gene, CDR1 is SGDLS and CDR2 is YYNGEE. Written as DNA, the CDR3 is TGTGCCAGCAGCGTAGCTGCGGGAGTCAGGGGAGAGACCCAGTACTTC. This encodes CASSVAAGVRGETQYF.

The V and J genes are TRBV28 and TRBJ1-6; D remains unclear. Germline CDR1 is MDHEN and CDR2 is SYDVKM. This CDR3 region has 15 residues. V was cut by 7 bases and J by 9 bases, with 19 bases left in between. This CDR3 is CASTTQTGWSSPLHF. The CDR3 nucleotides are TGTGCCAGCACCACTCAGACCGGGTGGAGTTCACCCCTCCACTTT.

This clonotype was detected many times. V and J are TRBV4-1 and TRBJ2-1; 7 nucleotides agree with TRBD1. CDR1 is MGHRA, CDR2 YSYEKL, per germline. This CDR3 has 14 amino acids. The J segment lost 5 bases and the V segment lost 3 bases, leaving 4 bases of the junction unmatched. DNA of the CDR3: TGCGCCAGCAGCCAGGGGACAGTAAACAATGAGCAGTTCTTC. Amino acids: CASSQGTVNNEQFF.

This clonotype has a handful of counts. J is TRBJ2-2 and V is TRBV12-3 or TRBV12-4, with 7 bases identical to TRBD1. The CDR3 loop spans 16 amino acids. Losses at the gene ends were 2 bases for V and 5 bases for J; bases not matched to a gene: 8. The CDR3 nucleotides read TGTGCCAGCAGTTTACGGTTGGGACAGACAACCGGGGAGCTGTTTTTT. Encoded protein: CASSLRLGQTTGELFF.

This clonotype was detected a few times. The gene calls are TRBV21-1 and TRBJ1-5. TRBV21-1 is shown as a pseudogene. The CDR3 is made up of 14 amino acids. The CDR3 sequence is CASGGEKSNQPQHF. The CDR3, as DNA: TGTGCCAGCGGCGGGGAGAAGAGCAATCAGCCCCAGCATTTT.

J is TRBJ2-2 and V is TRBV4-2; a possible D gene is TRBD1 (6 bases). This CDR3 comprises 13 residues. Trimming left V 4 bases short and J 10 bases short, with 13 bases between. Germline CDR1 reads LGHNA; CDR2 reads YNFKEQ. The CDR3 sequence is CASSPPRGEELFF. Here the CDR3 DNA reads TGTGCCAGCAGCCCCCCCAGGGGCGAGGAGCTGTTTTTT.

Remarks on this clonotype: The junction and the germline gene differ at one end; a read error may be behind it. This chain joins TRBV5-1 and TRBJ2-3; D uncertain. Germline V gives CDR1 SGHRS, CDR2 YFSETQ. This CDR3 has 14 amino acids. This chain's CDR3 is CTSSLRGKTDTQYF. DNA of the CDR3: TGCACCAGCAGCTTGCGAGGAAAAACAGATACGCAGTATTTT.

This chain connects TRBV29-1 to TRBJ2-2; 9 positions agree with TRBD1. Germline V gene sequence: CDR1 SQVTM, CDR2 ANQGSEA. This CDR3 is built from 14 residues. The junction had 10 bases not matched to a gene; V was cut back by 7 bases and J by 7 bases. CDR3 amino acids: CSARQGQGIGELFF. In nucleotides, the CDR3 is TGCAGCGCAAGACAGGGACAGGGTATCGGGGAGCTGTTTTTT.

This clonotype has only a few counts. This chain uses TRBV20-1 with TRBJ2-1, with D tentatively TRBD2 (6 bases). This CDR3 has 14 residues. The V and J ends lost 4 bases and 4 bases respectively, with 14 bases between them. CDR1 and CDR2 from the germline V gene are DFQATT and SNEGSKA (reference sequence). The DNA for the CDR3 is TGCAGTGCTACCGGGAGAGTCATGTACAATGAGCAGTTCTTC. It is translated as CSATGRVMYNEQFF.

A few counts support this clonotype. The rearrangement joins TRBV7-2 to TRBJ2-1; the D gene is possibly TRBD1 (5 bases). The CDR3 has 15 amino acids. The germline CDR1 and CDR2 sequences are SGHTA and FQGNSA. Trimming pared 0 bases from V and 4 bases from J, leaving 10 bases between. The CDR3 reads CASSLATGIYNEQFF. DNA of the CDR3: TGTGCCAGCAGCTTAGCCACAGGCATATACAATGAGCAGTTCTTC.

CDR3 sequence (DNA): TGTGCCAGCAGCTTACCCGGGGAGCTGTTTTTT. Amino acids: CASSLPGELFF. The chain joins TRBV5-5 to TRBJ2-2; no clear D. There are 11 residues in the CDR3. Trimming cost V 2 bases and J 6 bases, with 2 bases left between them. Germline V gives CDR1 SGHKS, CDR2 YYEKEE (reference sequence).

The rearrangement links TRBV7-2 to TRBJ2-6, with 9 bases matching TRBD1. Germline V gives CDR1 SGHTA, CDR2 FQGNSA. With V trimmed by 0 bases and J by 3 bases, 3 bases remained unmatched. The CDR3 spans 17 residues. CDR3 DNA: TGTGCCAGCAGCTTAGCGGGACAGGGTGGTGGGGCCAACGTCCTGACTTTC. This gives the protein CASSLAGQGGGANVLTF.

The chain carries TRBV7-9 and TRBJ1-3; no clear D. The length of the CDR3 is 14 residues. V lost 4 bases and J 3 bases, leaving 10 bases between the germline ends. Germline loops: CDR1 SEHNR, CDR2 FQNEAQ (reference sequence). CDR3: CASSSDRVGNTIYF. CDR3 coding DNA: TGTGCCAGCAGCTCCGATAGGGTTGGAAACACCATATATTTT.

This chain links TRBV7-3 with TRBJ2-3; no firm D call. The CDR3 extends over 15 amino acids. With 2 bases removed from V and 6 bases from J, the gap between germline ends came to 15 bases. Germline CDR1 and CDR2: SGHTA and FQGTGA. CDR3 protein: CASSLLGSSGDTQYF. DNA of the CDR3: TGTGCCAGCAGCTTATTAGGTAGTTCCGGCGATACGCAGTATTTT.

In its sample, this clonotype was seen a few times. The chain is built from TRBV4-3 and TRBJ1-2; D uncertain. The CDR3 is 15 amino acids. Trimming pared 1 base from V and 0 bases from J, leaving 9 bases between. CDR1 and CDR2 (germline): LGHNA, YSLEER. The CDR3 bases are TGCGCCAGCAGCCAAGTCGGAGTCGCTAACTATGGCTACACCTTC. Residues: CASSQVGVANYGYTF.

This clonotype was observed a handful of times. This chain uses TRBV7-2 with TRBJ2-2; D gene uncertain. Trimming took 0 bases from V and 7 from J, leaving 6 bases between them. From germline, CDR1 is SGHTA and CDR2 FQGNSA. The length of the CDR3 is 13 residues. The CDR3 region has the DNA TGTGCCAGCAGCTTAGCTTATGTCGGGGAGCTGTTTTTT. This translates into CASSLAYVGELFF.

The V call is TRBV19, the J call TRBJ1-5; the match to TRBD1 covers 8 bases. The CDR3 totals 14 residues. In germline, CDR1 is LNHDA, CDR2 SQIVND (reference sequence). V shed 7 bases, J shed 4 bases, and the junction held 6 bases outside the gene matches. The CDR3 loop reads CASNEQGGNQPQHF. Here the CDR3 DNA reads TGTGCCAGTAATGAACAGGGGGGTAATCAGCCCCAGCATTTT.

This CDR3 reads CASTPTDETEAFF. The DNA of the CDR3 is TGTGCCAGTACCCCAACGGACGAAACTGAAGCTTTCTTT. The gene calls are TRBV19 and TRBJ1-1; no firm D call. The CDR3 is 13 residues long. Per the germline V gene, CDR1 is LNHDA and CDR2 is SQIVND (reference sequence). The germline V and J ends were trimmed by 7 bases and 5 bases, with 14 bases remaining between them.

A few counts support this clonotype. Here the CDR3 DNA reads TGTGCAAGTGGGGGGCCCTCCTACGAGCAGTACTTC. The encoded protein is CASGGPSYEQYF. The chain employs TRBV27 and TRBJ2-7, with D tentatively TRBD1 or TRBD2 (6 bases each). Germline values: CDR1 MNHEY, CDR2 SMNVEV (reference sequence). The CDR3 is 12 amino acids.

This rearrangement joins TRBV27 to TRBJ2-3; TRBD2 agrees at 11 bases. Losses at the gene ends were 2 bases for V and 13 bases for J; bases not matched to a gene: 11. This CDR3 is 15 amino acids long. In germline, CDR1 is MNHEY, CDR2 SMNVEV (reference sequence). The CDR3 DNA follows: TGTGCCAGCAGTTTAGGGGCTAGCGGGGGGAACTTAGAGTATTTT. Protein sequence: CASSLGASGGNLEYF.

V usage is TRBV29-1 and J usage is TRBJ2-1; weak D call: TRBD2 (6 bases). The germline V gene encodes CDR1 SQVTM and CDR2 ANQGSEA. Trimming shortened V by 5 bases and J by 6 bases, and 11 bases separated the two germline ends. This CDR3 comprises 12 residues. CDR3 protein: CSVFISGNEQFF. The CDR3 DNA follows: TGCAGCGTTTTTATTAGCGGCAATGAGCAGTTCTTC.

This clonotype was seen more than once but under ten times. The chain has TRBV12-3 or TRBV12-4 and TRBJ2-2; no definite D call. CDR3 length: 15 residues. V shed 3 bases and J shed 0 bases, with 8 bases lying between them. The CDR3: CASSFRFPNTGELFF. The CDR3 coding sequence is TGTGCCAGCAGTTTCCGTTTCCCGAACACCGGGGAGCTGTTTTTT.